This T cell receptor beta chain was recovered during a study of blood T cell repertoires in COVID-19. Participant ages covered roughly 18 to 89 years across around 25 US areas. Assay used: immunoSEQ multiplex PCR; TCRdb lists only in-frame clones, some missing. The sample gives about 350,000 clones, roughly 90% of which show up once; over 1% is in the top ten. The CDR3 is made up of 13 amino acids. With 4 bases removed from V and 1 base from J, the gap between germline ends came to 9 bases. Germline values: CDR1 GTSNPN, CDR2 SVGIG (reference sequence). This chain uses TRBV30 with TRBJ2-3; maybe TRBD2 (5 bases). The clonotype comes from a woman in her thirties who had been exposed to COVID-19. Sequenced sample: PBMCs or T cells enriched from blood (not recorded which). This CDR3 is CAWNDGGTDTQYF. Written as DNA, the CDR3 is TGTGCCTGGAATGACGGGGGCACAGATACGCAGTATTTT.